This T cell receptor beta chain was obtained from a study of shared clonotypes between healthy human individuals. Turning to the study itself: Ranging from 18 to 49 in age, donors were two women and a few men.

DNA at roughly 0.2 ug, approximately 30,000 T cell genomes, went into sorted-subset replicate PCRs. Repertoires were generated with immunoSEQ multiplex PCR, while TCRdb's copy carries only in-frame clones and drops some. The sample has over 2 million clones, around 93% seen once. Study-wide results and limits: When naive CD4 clonotypes were compared across several donors, approximately 4.9% were shared.

In this sample, this clone turned up once. Its cognate antigen is unknown. The germline V gene encodes CDR1 SGHTA and CDR2 FQGNSA. Germline trimming cut 1 base from V and 6 bases from J; bases unmatched to any gene: 4. This CDR3 region has 14 residues. Nashville, Tennessee was home to all donors, each a Caucasian adult. Sequencing used naive CD4+ T cells from PBMCs. Subset denoted: CD45RA+ positively selected. The chain carries TRBV7-2 and TRBJ2-3; 7 bases fit TRBD2. This TCR was recovered from a man between 18 and 29 years old in good health. Some clones in this sample may be carry-over from other donors' samples. The CDR3 spells CASSLGLAYDTQYF. The DNA of the CDR3 is TGTGCCAGCAGCTTAGGACTAGCCTACGATACGCAGTATTTT.